This is a list of T cell receptor beta chains from one sample in a study of blood T cell repertoires in COVID-19. TCRdb's copy holds only in-frame clones and misses some; the assay was immunoSEQ multiplex PCR. Of 75,000 to 90,000 clones listed, around four fifths are singletons. The sequenced material came from peripheral blood. These receptor sequences come from a man at least 80 years old with active or convalescent COVID-19. CDR3s include the opening cysteine and the closing phenylalanine or tryptophan. Fields, in order: J gene, D gene, clone size, V gene, CDR3 DNA, CDR3 protein. The D gene is left open where the match is weak. Clone size is shown for a subset of rows, as once, few, many or a class of expanded clone.

>TRBJ1-5|.|.|TRBV4-1
TGCGCCAGCAGCCGGGTGGAAGGGGCACGGCAGCCCCAGCATTTT
CASSRVEGARQPQHF
>TRBJ2-3|TRBD1|once|TRBV5-1
TGCGCCAGCAGCTTGGCTAGGACAGGGTCCACAGATACGCAGTATTTT
CASSLARTGSTDTQYF
>TRBJ2-2|.|.|TRBV3-1/TRBV3-2
TGTGCCAGCAGCCAAGAGAGAAGGGGGCTGTTTTTT
CASSQERRGLFF
>TRBJ2-1|.|.|TRBV6-1
TGTGCCAGCAGTGACCGACATTCCTACAATGAGCAGTTCTTC
CASSDRHSYNEQFF
>TRBJ1-6|TRBD1|.|TRBV30
TGTGCCTGGAGCGGGACAGAAGGCTCTTCACCCCTCCACTTT
CAWSGTEGSSPLHF
>TRBJ2-5|TRBD2|.|TRBV7-9
TGTGCCAGCAGCACCGGAGCGGGGCTGGTAGGTCAAGAGACCCAGTACTTC
CASSTGAGLVGQETQYF
>TRBJ2-3|.|.|TRBV19
TGTGCCAGTAGTCCTACAGGGACGAGGGGCGATACGCAGTATTTT
CASSPTGTRGDTQYF
>TRBJ1-2|.|.|TRBV5-1
TGCGCCAGCAGCTTGGTAGCCGGGGATGGCTACACCTTC
CASSLVAGDGYTF
>TRBJ1-6|.|.|TRBV27
TGTGCCAGCAGCCAGAGGGAGGGTCCACCCCTCCACTTT
CASSQREGPPLHF
>TRBJ2-5|TRBD2|once|TRBV19
TGTGCCAGTAGTATATCTCTAGCGGGAGTAGAGACCCAGTACTTC
CASSISLAGVETQYF
>TRBJ2-1|TRBD2|few|TRBV19
TGTGCCAGTATTGGTAGGGAGGGCTATTCCTACAATGAGCAGTTCTTC
CASIGREGYSYNEQFF
>TRBJ2-2|TRBD1|.|TRBV11-3
TGTGCCAGCAGCTTAGGTCCGTGGACAGGGCTGGCCGGGGAGCTGTTTTTT
CASSLGPWTGLAGELFF
>TRBJ1-5|TRBD1|few|TRBV19
TGTGCCAGTAGTGGTCGGGACAGGGGGTATGATCAGCCCCAGCATTTT
CASSGRDRGYDQPQHF
>TRBJ1-1|.|.|TRBV19
TGTGCCAGTAGTAACGGCCAGACTAGCCTGGTCTTT
CASSNGQTSLVF
>TRBJ2-6|.|once|TRBV3-1/TRBV3-2
TGTGCCAGCAGCCCTACCGGGACACCGACTGGGGCCAACGTCCTGACTTTC
CASSPTGTPTGANVLTF
>TRBJ1-5|TRBD1|.|TRBV6-7
TGTGCCAGCAGCCGGGGACAGGGAAGCAATCAGCCCCAGCATTTT
CASSRGQGSNQPQHF
>TRBJ1-2|.|.|TRBV2
TGTGCCAGCAGTGACTTTACAGGGATCTATGGCTACACCTTC
CASSDFTGIYGYTF
>TRBJ1-5|.|.|TRBV2
TGTGCCAGCAGTGTGATGGTAACAAATCAGCCCCAGCATTTT
CASSVMVTNQPQHF
>TRBJ1-5|TRBD1|.|TRBV7-8
TGTGCCAGCAGCAAACAGGGGCTCGGTCAGCCCCAGCATTTT
CASSKQGLGQPQHF
>TRBJ1-2|.|.|TRBV9
TGTGCCAGCAGCGAGAACAGGGATGGCTACACCTTC
CASSENRDGYTF
>TRBJ2-2|.|.|TRBV11-2
TGTGCCAGCAGCTTAGCGGGGTACACCGGGGAGCTGTTTTTT
CASSLAGYTGELFF
>TRBJ2-4|.|once|TRBV4-1
TGCGCCAGCAGCCAAGATCTTCTTTACGGCGTACAGACAAACATTCAGTACTTC
CASSQDLLYGVQTNIQYF
>TRBJ2-1|.|.|TRBV5-1
TGCGCCAGCAGCTTGGTGGCACGGGAGTACAATGAGCAGTTCTTC
CASSLVAREYNEQFF
>TRBJ1-2|.|.|TRBV7-3
TGTGCCAGCAGCCTCCTCGGGGGTTATGGCTACACCTTC
CASSLLGGYGYTF
>TRBJ2-2|.|.|TRBV5-4
TGTGCCAGCAGCCAGACACTAGGATCGGGAACCGGGGAGCTGTTTTTT
CASSQTLGSGTGELFF
>TRBJ1-2|TRBD1|.|TRBV30
TGTGCCTGGAGTAAGACAGGGGCGAACTATGGCTACACCTTC
CAWSKTGANYGYTF
>TRBJ1-1|TRBD1|once|TRBV24-1
TGTGCCACCAGGTCAGGGGGCGGCACTGAAGCTTTCTTT
CATRSGGGTEAFF
>TRBJ2-3|.|.|TRBV7-9
TGTGCCAGCAGTAACGTCACGGCGGGGGCCGGCACAGATACGCAGTATTTT
CASSNVTAGAGTDTQYF
>TRBJ1-2|TRBD1|.|TRBV6-5
TGTGCCAGCACCACGGGAGGGGGCGTCAATGGCTACACCTTC
CASTTGGGVNGYTF
>TRBJ2-2|.|few|TRBV28
TGTGCCAGCAGTCGTCGAAGGGGAAACACCGGGGAGCTGTTTTTT
CASSRRRGNTGELFF
>TRBJ1-5|TRBD1|.|TRBV28
TGTGCCAGCAGTTCAGGGGGCCCTCAGCCCCAGCATTTT
CASSSGGPQPQHF
>TRBJ2-6|.|.|TRBV3-1/TRBV3-2
TGTGCCAGCAGCCAAGACAACTCTGGGGCCAACGTCCTGACTTTC
CASSQDNSGANVLTF
>TRBJ1-5|.|.|TRBV5-5
TGTGCCAGCAGCTTGGGTACAGGCCTGGGTCAGCCCCAGCATTTT
CASSLGTGLGQPQHF
>TRBJ2-2|.|.|TRBV28
TGTGCCAGCAGCCCAGGCGATTCGAACACCGGGGAGCTGTTTTTT
CASSPGDSNTGELFF
>TRBJ2-5|.|few|TRBV7-9
TGTGCCAGCAGCTTCGCGGGGCAAGAGACCCAGTACTTC
CASSFAGQETQYF
>TRBJ1-3|.|.|TRBV6-6
TGTGCCAGCACCTGGACTGACTCTGGAAACACCATATATTTT
CASTWTDSGNTIYF
>TRBJ2-1|.|.|TRBV29-1
TGCAGCGTTGAGACTTGGCCCGAGCAGTTCTTC
CSVETWPEQFF